Described below is a single TCR beta chain sequence and its context. This specimen comes from a study of cytomegalovirus exposure and HLA in healthy donors. V was clipped by 4 bases and J by 2 bases; unmatched bases: 4. The germline V gene has CDR1 MNHEY and CDR2 SVGAGI. The CDR3 spans 15 residues. Primers included in the PCR were 60 Vbeta and 13 Jbeta primers. Assay: immunoSEQ multiplex PCR; the TCRdb copy retains only in-frame clones and omits some. This table holds roughly 45,000 clones, 60% to 80% found once. The sequence was obtained from a man aged 30 to 45 in good health and CMV-seronegative. Sequencing input: PBMCs. This chain links TRBV6-5 with TRBJ2-7; 11 nucleotides match TRBD2. CDR3: CASSSGLAEAYEQYF. The CDR3 bases are TGTGCCAGCAGTTCGGGACTAGCGGAAGCCTACGAGCAGTACTTC.